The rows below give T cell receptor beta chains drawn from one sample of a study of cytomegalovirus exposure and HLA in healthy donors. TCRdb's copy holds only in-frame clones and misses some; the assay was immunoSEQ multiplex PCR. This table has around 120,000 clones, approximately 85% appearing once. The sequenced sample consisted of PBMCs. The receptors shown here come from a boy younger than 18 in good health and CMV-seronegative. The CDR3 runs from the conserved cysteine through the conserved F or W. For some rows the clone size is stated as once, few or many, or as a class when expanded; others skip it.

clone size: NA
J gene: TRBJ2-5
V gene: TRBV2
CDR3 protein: CASSVGRGETQYF

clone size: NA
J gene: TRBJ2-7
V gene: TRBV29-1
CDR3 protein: CSVEVGGYEQYF

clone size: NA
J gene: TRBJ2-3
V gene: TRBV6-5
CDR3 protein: CASSYSKEGTDTQYF

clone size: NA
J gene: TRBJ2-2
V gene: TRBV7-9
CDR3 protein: CASGDSSTGELFF

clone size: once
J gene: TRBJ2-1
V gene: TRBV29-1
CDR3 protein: CSVEDEGPEQFF

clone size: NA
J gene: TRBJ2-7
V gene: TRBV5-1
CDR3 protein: CASSQYLDRTIIYEQYF

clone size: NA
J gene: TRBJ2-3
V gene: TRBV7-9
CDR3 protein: CASSELAGVDTQYF

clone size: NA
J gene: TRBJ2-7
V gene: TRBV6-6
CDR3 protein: CASSYSKGGPTYEQYF

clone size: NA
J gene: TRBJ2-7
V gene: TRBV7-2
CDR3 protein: CASSLTNDLSEQYF

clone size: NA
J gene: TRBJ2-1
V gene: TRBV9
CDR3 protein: CASSVASGLGAYNEQFF

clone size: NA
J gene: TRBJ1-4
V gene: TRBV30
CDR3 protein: CAWNLDRAVGEKLFF

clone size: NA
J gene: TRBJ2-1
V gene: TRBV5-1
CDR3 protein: CASEGASNEQFF

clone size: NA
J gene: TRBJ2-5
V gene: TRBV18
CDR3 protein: CASSPGTGSRETQYF

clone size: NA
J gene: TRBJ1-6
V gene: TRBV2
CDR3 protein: CASSEMDISSPLHF

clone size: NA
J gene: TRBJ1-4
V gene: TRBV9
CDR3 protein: CASSVGADRVINRLFF

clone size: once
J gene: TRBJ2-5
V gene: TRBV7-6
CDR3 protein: CASSLGRGETQYF

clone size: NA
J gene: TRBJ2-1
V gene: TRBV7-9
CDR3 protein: CASTSSTNSYNEQFF

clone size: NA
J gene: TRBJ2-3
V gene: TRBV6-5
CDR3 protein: CASSYSAGGPNTQYF

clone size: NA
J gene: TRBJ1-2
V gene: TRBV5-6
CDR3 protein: CASSLVGRGGDGYTF

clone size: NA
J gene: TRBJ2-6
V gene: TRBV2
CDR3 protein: CASPKGGRGTGANVLTF

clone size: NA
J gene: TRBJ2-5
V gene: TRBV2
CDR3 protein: CARTRQLQETQYF

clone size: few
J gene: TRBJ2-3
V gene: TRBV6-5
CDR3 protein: CASSTTGDNTDTQYF

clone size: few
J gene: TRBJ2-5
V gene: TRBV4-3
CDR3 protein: CASSLGGTSGIQETQYF

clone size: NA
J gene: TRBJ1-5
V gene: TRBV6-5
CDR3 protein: CASSRGQGLEQPQHF

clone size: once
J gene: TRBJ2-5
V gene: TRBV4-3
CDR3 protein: CASSQTSGGAVGETQYF

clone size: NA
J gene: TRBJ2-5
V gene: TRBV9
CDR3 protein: CASNAAGGQETQYF

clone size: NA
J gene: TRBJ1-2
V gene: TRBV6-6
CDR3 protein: CASRSSQANYGYTF

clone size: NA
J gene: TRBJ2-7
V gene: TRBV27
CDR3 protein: CATSGGDEQYF

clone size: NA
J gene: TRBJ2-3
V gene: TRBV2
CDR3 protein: CAEGGQATDTQYF

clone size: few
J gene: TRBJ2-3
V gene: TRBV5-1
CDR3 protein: CASSLRLTVPDTQYF

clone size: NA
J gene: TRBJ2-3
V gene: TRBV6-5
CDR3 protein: CASSYTASTDTQYF

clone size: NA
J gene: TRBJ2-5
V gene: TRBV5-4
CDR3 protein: CASSLAMGTGGTQTQYF

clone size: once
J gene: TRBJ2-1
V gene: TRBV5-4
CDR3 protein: CASSRGLAGGSNEQFF

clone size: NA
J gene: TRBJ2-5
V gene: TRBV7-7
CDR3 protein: CASSPQGATETQYF

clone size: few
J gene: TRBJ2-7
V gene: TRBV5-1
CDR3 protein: CASSLASRGVAYEQYF

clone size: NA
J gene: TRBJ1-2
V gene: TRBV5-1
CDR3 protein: CASSGTGGNYGYTF

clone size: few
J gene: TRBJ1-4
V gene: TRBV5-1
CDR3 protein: CASSLEGVTNEKLFF

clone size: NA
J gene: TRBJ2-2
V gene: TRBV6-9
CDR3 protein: CARGRMWAGGVTGELFF

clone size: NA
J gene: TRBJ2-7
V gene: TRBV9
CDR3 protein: CASSVDGRVLGPEQYF

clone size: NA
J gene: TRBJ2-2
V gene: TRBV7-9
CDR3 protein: CASSPPGTWNTGELFF

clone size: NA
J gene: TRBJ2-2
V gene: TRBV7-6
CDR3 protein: CASSSPGQGDTGELFF

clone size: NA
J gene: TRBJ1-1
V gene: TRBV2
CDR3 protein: CASSERGPLYTEAFF